The rows below give T cell receptor beta chains drawn from one sample of a study of shared clonotypes between healthy human individuals. TCRdb's table, derived via immunoSEQ multiplex PCR, lists solely in-frame clones and lacks some. The table has roughly 2,500,000 clones, roughly 93% seen once. The sample consisted of naive CD4+ T cells from PBMCs. These receptors all come from a young man in good health. Some clones in this sample may be carry-over from other donors' samples. Each CDR3 is given with its conserved first and last residue. A D gene is named only where the DNA matches it firmly. Size values are once, few and many counts, or a class for expanded clones, and some rows have none.

j_call v_call d_call clone_size cdr3_aa cdr3_nt
TRBJ2-5 TRBV5-1 . . CASSSRTGPQETQYF TGCGCCAGCAGCTCCCGGACTGGGCCACAAGAGACCCAGTACTTC
TRBJ1-1 TRBV9 . . CASTRLGDWTLGTEAFF TGTGCCAGCACCCGATTGGGGGACTGGACTTTGGGCACTGAAGCTTTCTTT
TRBJ1-2 TRBV6-5 . . CASSYLFYGYTF TGTGCCAGCAGTTACCTTTTTTATGGCTACACCTTC
TRBJ2-1 TRBV28 . . CASTPSGSVRNEQFF TGTGCCAGCACCCCGAGCGGGTCGGTAAGGAATGAGCAGTTCTTC
TRBJ2-2 TRBV6-4 . . CASSDSKGRGTGELFF TGTGCCAGCAGTGACTCTAAGGGTCGAGGCACCGGGGAGCTGTTTTTT
TRBJ1-1 TRBV19 . . CASSMKLPPRWTEAFF TGTGCCAGTAGTATGAAATTGCCACCCCGGTGGACTGAAGCTTTCTTT
TRBJ1-5 TRBV12-1 . . CASSSPGASNQPQHF TGTGCCAGCAGCTCCCCCGGGGCCTCCAATCAGCCCCAGCATTTT
TRBJ1-6 TRBV2 . once CASSGSPNSPLHF TGTGCCAGCAGTGGCAGCCCCAATTCACCCCTCCACTTT
TRBJ2-7 TRBV4-3 TRBD2 . CASSQEDYSGIPYEQYF TGCGCCAGCAGCCAAGAGGATTATAGCGGGATCCCCTACGAGCAGTACTTC
TRBJ2-4 TRBV7-9 TRBD1 . CASSLTGAKNIQYF TGTGCCAGCAGCCTAACAGGGGCAAAAAACATTCAGTACTTC
TRBJ1-1 TRBV7-8 TRBD1 few CASSTTGQGNTEAFF TGTGCCAGCAGCACCACGGGACAGGGGAACACTGAAGCTTTCTTT
TRBJ2-7 TRBV5-1 . . CASSLVQPTGEQYF TGCGCCAGCAGCTTAGTCCAACCCACGGGCGAGCAGTACTTC
TRBJ1-1 TRBV6-5 TRBD1 once CASSYQPQGGTEAFF TGTGCCAGCAGTTACCAACCACAGGGGGGCACTGAAGCTTTCTTT
TRBJ2-7 TRBV7-6 . . CASSLEMTGFPVEQYF TGTGCCAGCAGCTTAGAGATGACAGGCTTCCCGGTCGAGCAGTACTTC
TRBJ1-2 TRBV30 TRBD1 . CAWNILTGGDGYTF TGTGCCTGGAATATCCTGACAGGGGGCGATGGCTACACCTTC
TRBJ1-4 TRBV18 . . CASSPPSGVEKLFF TGTGCCAGCTCACCACCGTCAGGAGTAGAAAAACTGTTTTTT
TRBJ2-7 TRBV6-6 TRBD2 . CASRGTSGNGEQYF TGTGCCAGCAGGGGGACTAGCGGAAACGGCGAGCAGTACTTC
TRBJ2-7 TRBV20-1 TRBD2 once CSARAGGPLYF TGCAGTGCTAGGGCGGGAGGGCCCCTATACTTC
TRBJ1-1 TRBV7-3 . . CASSLGVDREAFF TGTGCCAGCAGCTTGGGGGTGGACAGAGAAGCTTTCTTT
TRBJ1-2 TRBV6-1 . . CASFDRTSYTF TGTGCCAGCTTTGACAGAACGAGCTACACCTTC
TRBJ2-2 TRBV5-5 . . CASSPMSTGELFF TGTGCCAGCAGCCCCATGTCTACCGGGGAGCTGTTTTTT
TRBJ2-1 TRBV5-1 TRBD1 . CASSRDSQYNEQFF TGCGCCAGCAGCCGGGACAGCCAATACAATGAGCAGTTCTTC
TRBJ2-5 TRBV18 . once CASSPVGEETQYF TGTGCCAGCTCACCAGTTGGGGAAGAGACCCAGTACTTC
TRBJ2-4 TRBV6-1 . . CASSGLAKNIQYF TGTGCCAGCAGTGGTCTGGCCAAAAACATTCAGTACTTC
TRBJ2-7 TRBV28 TRBD2 . CASSLWASTSGWTYEQYF TGTGCCAGCAGTTTATGGGCATCGACTAGCGGCTGGACCTACGAGCAGTACTTC
TRBJ2-7 TRBV2 TRBD1 . CASKKDRGPHEQYF TGTGCCAGCAAGAAGGACAGGGGGCCCCACGAGCAGTACTTC
TRBJ1-2 TRBV19 . . CASSMGSSWEDYGYTF TGTGCCAGTAGTATGGGAAGCAGTTGGGAGGACTATGGCTACACCTTC
TRBJ2-7 TRBV2 . . CASSAGREAWEQYF TGTGCCAGCAGTGCGGGAAGGGAGGCCTGGGAGCAGTACTTC
TRBJ2-7 TRBV15 TRBD2 . CATSRARITSGRSYEQYF TGTGCCACCAGCAGAGCCCGCATTACTAGCGGGCGATCCTACGAGCAGTACTTC
TRBJ1-1 TRBV6-5 . . CASRTVVSMNTEAFF TGTGCCAGCAGGACGGTTGTATCAATGAACACTGAAGCTTTCTTT
TRBJ2-7 TRBV7-9 TRBD1 . CASSLRDSTSYEQYF TGCGCCAGCAGCCTCCGGGACAGCACCTCCTACGAGCAGTACTTC
TRBJ2-1 TRBV7-8 . . CASSLGHFTYNEQFF TGTGCCAGCAGCTTAGGCCACTTCACCTACAATGAGCAGTTCTTC
TRBJ2-4 TRBV6-6 TRBD2 . CASLAGGAAKNIQYF TGTGCCAGTTTAGCGGGAGGGGCGGCCAAAAACATTCAGTACTTC
TRBJ2-5 TRBV4-1 . . CASSQGGTQYF TGCGCCAGCAGCCAGGGGGGGACCCAGTACTTC
TRBJ2-1 TRBV10-2 TRBD2 . CASSGTSGSFSDGEQFF TGCGCCAGCAGTGGGACTAGCGGGAGTTTTAGCGACGGTGAGCAGTTCTTC
TRBJ1-2 TRBV29-1 TRBD1 few CSATTGGASYTF TGCAGCGCTACGACAGGGGGCGCGAGCTACACCTTC
TRBJ2-5 TRBV15 . . CATSANLGQETQYF TGTGCCACCAGCGCGAATCTGGGTCAAGAGACCCAGTACTTC
TRBJ2-7 TRBV19 . . CASRLTRDKVYEQYF TGTGCCAGTAGACTAACACGGGACAAAGTATACGAGCAGTACTTC
TRBJ1-2 TRBV6-1 . . CASVDHYGYTF TGTGCCAGCGTGGACCACTATGGCTACACCTTC
TRBJ1-4 TRBV13 . . CASSSGSSSATNEKLFF TGTGCCAGCAGCTCTGGGTCTTCCTCTGCAACTAATGAAAAACTGTTTTTT
TRBJ2-5 TRBV6-5 . . CASGEFMPQYF TGTGCCAGCGGAGAATTTATGCCCCAGTACTTC
TRBJ2-3 TRBV11-2 TRBD2 . CASSFILREIVPDTQYF TGTGCCAGCAGCTTTATACTGCGGGAGATAGTCCCAGATACGCAGTATTTT
TRBJ2-2 TRBV27 TRBD2 . CASARLAGLTGELFF TGTGCCAGCGCGAGACTAGCGGGATTGACCGGGGAGCTGTTTTTT
TRBJ2-4 TRBV18 . . CASSPLLYAPLAKNIQYF TGTGCCAGCTCACCCCTCCTGTATGCACCTCTAGCCAAAAACATTCAGTACTTC
TRBJ2-5 TRBV5-4 . . CASSPPSGTETQYF TGTGCCAGCAGCCCACCCTCAGGGACGGAGACCCAGTACTTC
TRBJ1-1 TRBV5-5 . . CASSLIVHPGTEAFF TGTGCCAGCAGCTTGATTGTACATCCGGGCACTGAAGCTTTCTTT
TRBJ1-6 TRBV2 . . CASSEWGGSSPLHF TGTGCCAGCAGTGAATGGGGCGGGTCCTCACCCCTCCACTTT
TRBJ2-7 TRBV4-3 TRBD1 . CASSPAGTGSYEQYF TGCGCCAGCAGCCCAGCCGGGACAGGGAGCTACGAGCAGTACTTC
TRBJ2-1 TRBV30 TRBD2 once CAWTGTSGSNEQFF TGTGCCTGGACCGGGACTAGCGGGAGTAATGAGCAGTTCTTC
TRBJ2-2 TRBV29-1 . . CSVGQKLTGELFF TGCAGCGTTGGTCAGAAACTCACCGGGGAGCTGTTTTTT
TRBJ1-4 TRBV29-1 TRBD1 . CSVQTTGEPNEKLFF TGCAGCGTTCAAACGACAGGGGAACCTAATGAAAAACTGTTTTTT
TRBJ2-5 TRBV5-4 TRBD1 . CASSLGTGGETQYF TGTGCCAGCAGCTTGGGGACAGGCGGAGAGACCCAGTACTTC
TRBJ2-1 TRBV30 . . CAWSDYNEQFF TGTGCCTGGAGTGACTACAATGAGCAGTTCTTC
TRBJ1-4 TRBV4-1 TRBD1 . CASSRVQGANEKLFF TGCGCCAGCAGCCGGGTACAGGGGGCTAATGAAAAACTGTTTTTT
TRBJ2-7 TRBV19 . . CASSSTDSYFWYEQYF TGTGCCAGTAGTTCTACGGACAGCTATTTTTGGTACGAGCAGTACTTC
TRBJ2-3 TRBV2 . once CASSGGDWPQYF TGTGCCAGCAGCGGCGGGGACTGGCCGCAGTATTTT
TRBJ2-7 TRBV2 TRBD1 . CASRTGTGAYEQYF TGTGCCAGCCGTACCGGGACAGGGGCCTACGAGCAGTACTTC